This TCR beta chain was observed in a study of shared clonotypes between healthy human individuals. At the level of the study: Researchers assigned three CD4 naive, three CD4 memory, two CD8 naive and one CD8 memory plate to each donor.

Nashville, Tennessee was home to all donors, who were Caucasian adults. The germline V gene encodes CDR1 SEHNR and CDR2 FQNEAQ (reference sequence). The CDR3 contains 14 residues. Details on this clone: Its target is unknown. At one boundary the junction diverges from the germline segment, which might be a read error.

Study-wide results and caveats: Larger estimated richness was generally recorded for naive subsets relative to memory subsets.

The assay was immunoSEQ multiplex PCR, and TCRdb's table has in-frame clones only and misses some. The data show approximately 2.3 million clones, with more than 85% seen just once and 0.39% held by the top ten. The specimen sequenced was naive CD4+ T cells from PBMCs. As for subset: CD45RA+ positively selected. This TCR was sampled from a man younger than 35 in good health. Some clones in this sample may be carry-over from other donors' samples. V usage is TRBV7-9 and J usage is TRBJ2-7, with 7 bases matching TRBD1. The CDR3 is CASSLGTGPQVQNF. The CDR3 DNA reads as TGTGCCAGCAGCTTAGGGACAGGCCCCCAAGTTCAGAACTTC.